This T cell receptor (beta chain) was documented in a study of T-cell reconstitution after alpha-beta-depleted transplantation in children. Study findings and constraints: Some patients showed high day-60 TCRbeta diversity, which derived from surviving recipient T cells and thymic progenitors.

Library preparation (for TCRbeta) was performed with unique molecular identifiers. TCRdb ran MiXCR on the PCR reads and lists one entry per CDR3 protein. The sample has 330,000 or so distinct CDR3 sequences, around 9.1% seen once; the top ten hold 7.5%. A word on this clonotype: What it recognizes is unknown.

Germline trimming cut 5 bases from V and 7 bases from J; bases unmatched to any gene: 4. The CDR3 totals 14 residues. CDR1 is SGHRS, CDR2 YFSETQ, per germline. This specimen was PBMCs, taken before TCRalphabeta/CD19-depleted stem cell transplant. The source of this sequence is a boy less than two years old with acute myeloid leukemia, due to receive a stem cell transplant. The chain carries TRBV5-1 and TRBJ1-4; 11 bases are shared with TRBD1. In DNA, the CDR3 is TGCGCCAGCAGTCGGGACAGGGGGATTGAAAAACTGTTTTTT. Its translation is CASSRDRGIEKLFF. Full variable domain (remainder filled in from reference TRBV5-1 and TRBJ1-4): KAGVTQTPRYLIKTRGQQVTLSCSPISGHRSVSWYQQTPGQGLQFLFEYFSETQRNKGNFPGRFSGRQFSNSRSEMNVSTLELGDSALYLCASSRDRGIEKLFFGSGTQLSVL.